This is a list of T cell receptor beta chains from one sample in a study of T cell responses to AZD1222 COVID-19 vaccine. Sequencing was performed with immunoSEQ multiplex PCR; in TCRdb, only in-frame clones are kept and a portion is missing. The table lists more than 55,000 clones, over 65% of them singletons. This sample comprised peripheral blood, obtained 28 days after the second AZD1222 dose. The receptors shown here come from an adult who received the AZD1222 COVID-19 vaccine. The CDR3 runs from the conserved cysteine through the conserved F or W. The order of the fields is V gene, J gene, CDR3 protein.

>TRBV4-2|TRBJ1-1
CASSRLGRANTEAFF
>TRBV10-2|TRBJ2-7
CASSDGTASRPYEQYF
>TRBV11-3|TRBJ2-7
CASSSTSGASYEQYF
>TRBV7-9|TRBJ2-7
CASSLGTPNGQYF
>TRBV6-5|TRBJ2-2
CASRTQHPTGELFF
>TRBV2|TRBJ2-3
CASSKGLADTQYF
>TRBV6-1|TRBJ1-2
CASSDDGQFYGYTF
>TRBV13|TRBJ2-7
CASSLGSSSYEQYF
>TRBV28|TRBJ2-6
CASSLGQGSSGANVLTF
>TRBV6-5|TRBJ1-4
CASIGDKGGEKLFF
>TRBV19|TRBJ2-1
CASSIASDSEQFF
>TRBV28|TRBJ2-2
CASTEGANTGELFF
>TRBV28|TRBJ1-6
CASRATQGYGSPLHF
>TRBV4-3|TRBJ2-7
CASSQEYSTYEQYF
>TRBV7-6|TRBJ2-3
CASSLGRTDTQYF
>TRBV7-8|TRBJ1-3
CASSLLGGLASGNTIYF
>TRBV5-1|TRBJ2-2
CASSWGQGTGELFF
>TRBV7-8|TRBJ1-5
CASSLEQGLQPQHF
>TRBV28|TRBJ1-1
CASRMTGEVTEAFF
>TRBV6-2/TRBV6-3|TRBJ1-1
CASSGVTEAFF
>TRBV4-3|TRBJ1-2
CASSQDHQDSYGYTF
>TRBV2|TRBJ1-2
CASSERVPGPGYTF
>TRBV6-6|TRBJ2-1
CASKSNEQFF
>TRBV11-3|TRBJ2-5
CATSLGDRFGTQYF
>TRBV5-6|TRBJ1-6
CASSPQADNSPLHF
>TRBV19|TRBJ2-3
CASSIRDRHTDTQYF
>TRBV4-1|TRBJ1-5
CASSLGGDIRNQPQHF
>TRBV7-8|TRBJ1-2
CASSPWAGAEYGYTF
>TRBV6-5|TRBJ2-6
CASNQASGANVLTF